The present T cell receptor beta chain was sequenced within a study of OX40 agonist ivuxolimab in advanced cancers. Study in general: Patients treated during dose escalation were battling hepatocellular carcinoma, melanoma, renal cell or head and neck cancer. Aged roughly 23 to 79 with a mean of around 60 years, they were approximately 79% male.

In this sample, this clone turned up a few times. As yet, its antigen is unknown. TCRdb keeps only in-frame clones here, not all; method: immunoSEQ multiplex PCR. Counted here are tens of thousands of clones, 88% occurring once; the ten biggest clones make up roughly 4.3%. Study conclusions and caveats: Individuals who were partial responders at 0.1-3.0 mg/kg had clonal expansion that ranked among the lowest. Mean expanded clone counts were higher in CD8+ than CD4+ T cells.

Here the sequenced sample was CD4+ or CD8+ T cells sorted from blood, taken in a trial of the OX40 agonist ivuxolimab. This clonotype was obtained from an adult with an advanced solid tumor such as melanoma, head and neck, liver or kidney cancer.

The CDR3 nucleotides read TGTGCCAGTAGTATATGGGCTCCTGGGGCCAACGTCCTGACTTTC. It is translated as CASSIWAPGANVLTF. The gene calls are TRBV19 and TRBJ2-6; D ambiguous. CDR1 and CDR2 from the germline V gene are LNHDA and SQIVND (reference sequence). CDR3 length: 15 amino acids. The V end lost 2 bases, the J end lost 2 bases, and 7 bases lay between the germline ends.